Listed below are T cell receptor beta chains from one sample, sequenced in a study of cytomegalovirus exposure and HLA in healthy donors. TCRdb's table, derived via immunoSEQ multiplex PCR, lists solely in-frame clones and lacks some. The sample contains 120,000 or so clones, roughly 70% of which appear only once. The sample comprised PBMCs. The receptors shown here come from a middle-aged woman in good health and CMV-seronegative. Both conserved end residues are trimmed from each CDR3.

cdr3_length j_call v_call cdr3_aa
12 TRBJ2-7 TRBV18 ASSPGQGRYEQY
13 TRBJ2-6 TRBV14 ASSQTGSGANVLT
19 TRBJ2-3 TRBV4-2 ASSPPGARASGSPSTDTQY
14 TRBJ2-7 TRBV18 ASSPRTGEGSYEQY
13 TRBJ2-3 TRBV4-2 ASSQDAVNTDTQY
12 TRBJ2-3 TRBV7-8 ASSFGTAGNTQY
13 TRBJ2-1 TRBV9 ASSVRSGRANEQF
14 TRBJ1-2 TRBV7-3 ASSTTGGTGSVGYT
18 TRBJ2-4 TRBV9 ASSVAPPGQGASVQNIQY
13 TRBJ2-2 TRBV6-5 ASSSGTTNTGELF
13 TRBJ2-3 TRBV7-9 ASSLEVRGADTQY
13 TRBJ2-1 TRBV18 ASSRDSEAYNEQF
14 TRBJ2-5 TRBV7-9 ASSPRLAGGPETQY
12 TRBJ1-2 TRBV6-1 ASSAERQGSGYT
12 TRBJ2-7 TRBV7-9 ASSSRQGPYEQY